This entry features one TCR beta chain sequence. Its antigen is not identified. An end of the junction does not agree with germline; a read error may underlie this. Regions amplified from RNA transcripts were the TCR beta CDR3 regions. Primed by the HTBI set, a first-round RT-PCR was run on the TCR CDR3. TCRdb used MiXCR to reprocess the multiplex PCR reads, holding one entry per CDR3 protein. The repertoire holds about 640,000 distinct CDR3 sequences, over 40% seen once, with about 7% in the top ten. This specimen comes from a study of T cells in Graves' hyperthyroidism and ophthalmopathy. Regarding the study as a whole: In the blood, most expanded thyroid clonotypes above 0.001 appeared as well. Ophthalmopathy stood apart from stable hyperthyroidism in a 13 V-J model.

From germline, CDR1 is SGHVS and CDR2 FQNEAQ. The CDR3 length is 16 residues. The gene calls are TRBV7-8 and TRBJ1-3; D not resolved. This clonotype was sampled from an adult man with Graves' disease, either hyperthyroidism or ophthalmopathy (not recorded which). Source material: peripheral blood or thyroid tissue (not recorded which). The CDR3 here is CASSLGSSISGNTTYF. The CDR3 region has the DNA TGTGCCAGCAGCTTAGGCTCGTCTATCTCTGGAAACACCACATATTTT. Variable domain in full (rest from reference TRBV7-8 and TRBJ1-3): GAGVSQSPRYKVAKRGQDVALRCDPISGHVSLFWYQQALGQGPEFLTYFQNEAQLDKSGLPSDRFFAERPEGSVSTLKIQRTQQEDSAVYLCASSLGSSISGNTTYFGEGSWLTVV.